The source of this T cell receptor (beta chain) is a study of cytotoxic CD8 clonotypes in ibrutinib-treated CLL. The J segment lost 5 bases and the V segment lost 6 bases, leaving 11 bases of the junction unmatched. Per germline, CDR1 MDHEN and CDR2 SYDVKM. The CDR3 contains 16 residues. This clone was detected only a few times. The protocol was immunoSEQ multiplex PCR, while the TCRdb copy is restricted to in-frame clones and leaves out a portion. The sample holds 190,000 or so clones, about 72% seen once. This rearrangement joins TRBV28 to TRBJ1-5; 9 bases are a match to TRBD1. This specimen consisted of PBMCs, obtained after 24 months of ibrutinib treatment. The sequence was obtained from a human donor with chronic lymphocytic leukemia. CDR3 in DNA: TGTGCCAGCAGCCGACAGGGGGAGGGTCTTTATCAGCCCCAGCATTTT. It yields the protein CASSRQGEGLYQPQHF.